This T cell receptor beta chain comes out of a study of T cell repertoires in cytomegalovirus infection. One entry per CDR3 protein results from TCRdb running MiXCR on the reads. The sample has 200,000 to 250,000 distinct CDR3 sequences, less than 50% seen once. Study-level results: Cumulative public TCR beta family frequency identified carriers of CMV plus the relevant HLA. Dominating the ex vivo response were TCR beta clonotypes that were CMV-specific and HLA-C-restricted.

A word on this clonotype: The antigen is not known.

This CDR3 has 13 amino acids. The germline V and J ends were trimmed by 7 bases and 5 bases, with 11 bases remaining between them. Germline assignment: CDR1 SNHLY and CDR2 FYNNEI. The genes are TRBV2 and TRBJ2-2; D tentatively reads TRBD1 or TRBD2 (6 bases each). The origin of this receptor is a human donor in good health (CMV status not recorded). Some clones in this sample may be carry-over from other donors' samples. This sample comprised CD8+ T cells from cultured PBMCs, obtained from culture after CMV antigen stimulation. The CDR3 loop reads CASKGGRTGELFF. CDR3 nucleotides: TGTGCCAGCAAGGGGGGTCGGACCGGGGAGCTGTTTTTT.